This T cell receptor (beta chain) emerged from a study of identical twins. Findings of the study overall: Out-of-frame alpha sequences common to twins exhibited a surplus of low generation probability. With monozygotic twins, out-of-frame TCR alpha sharing exceeded what models estimated. The study drew conclusions from cross-sectional statistical analysis, not from following the same donors. Researchers caution that invariant MAIT and iNKT cells could partly confound zero-insertion analyses.

The length of the CDR3 is 16 residues. V dropped 5 bases and J dropped 1; count of bases not matched to a gene: 11. TCRdb fed the 5' RACE reads into MiXCR, producing one record per CDR3 protein. The sample has under 900,000 distinct CDR3 sequences; around 12% are singletons. Remarks on this clonotype: The target antigen is unknown.

These data were also filed under a second study, of yellow fever vaccine responses in identical twins.

The V and J genes are TRBV12-3 or TRBV12-4 and TRBJ2-7; 7 bases fit TRBD2. The source is a woman aged 18-35 years in good health. The sequencing sample was made of PBMCs. The CDR3 is CASSVAWAGVSYEQYF. The CDR3 region has the DNA TGTGCCAGCAGTGTCGCCTGGGCGGGAGTTTCCTACGAGCAGTACTTC.